The next 29 T cell receptor beta chains were all read from a single sample in a study of patients and donors after allogeneic stem cell transplantation. TCRdb ran MiXCR on the RT-PCR reads and lists one entry per CDR3 protein. The sample has under 170,000 distinct CDR3 sequences; about a third are singletons. The specimen was blood, either unsorted or a sorted T cell fraction (not recorded which). All receptors come from a human donor who was either an allogeneic HSCT recipient or a stem cell or donor lymphocyte infusion donor (not recorded which). It is not recorded whose cells these are; they may come from a transplant donor.

This clonotype turned up a few times. The rearrangement joins TRBV10-3 to TRBJ1-4, with D maybe TRBD1 (5 bases). The CDR3 spans 15 residues. V was cut by 10 bases and J by 0 bases, with 15 bases left in between. Germline V gives CDR1 ENHRY, CDR2 SYGVKD. The chain's CDR3 is CATNHWGTTNEKLFF. The CDR3 DNA sequence: TGTGCCACGAATCATTGGGGCACAACTAATGAAAAACTGTTTTTT.

The V call is TRBV9, the J call TRBJ1-4; D not resolved. This CDR3 region has 15 residues. V was trimmed by 3 bases and J by 7 bases, leaving 16 bases between them. CDR1 SGDLS and CDR2 YYNGEE come from the germline V gene. The CDR3 DNA sequence: TGTGCCAGCAGCGCCTCCGGCACCCTCCGTGAAAAACTGTTTTTT. It codes for CASSASGTLREKLFF.

The rearrangement joins TRBV7-3 to TRBJ2-5; possibly TRBD1 for D (5 bases). Trimming shortened V by 4 bases and J by 4 bases, and 19 bases separated the two germline ends. The CDR3 covers 16 residues. From germline, CDR1 is SGHTA and CDR2 FQGTGA. CDR3 DNA: TGTGCCAGCAGCTCCCGGGCGAAGGGGCGGATAGAGACCCAGTACTTC. As protein: CASSSRAKGRIETQYF. Combining the CDR3 with reference TRBV7-3 and TRBJ2-5 gives the whole variable domain GAGVSQTPSNKVTEKGKYVELRCDPISGHTALYWYRQSLGQGPEFLIYFQGTGAADDSGLPNDRFFAVRPEGSVSTLKIQRTERGDSAVYLCASSSRAKGRIETQYFGPGTRLLVL.

This clonotype came up a few times. The rearrangement joins TRBV6-2 or TRBV6-3 to TRBJ1-1; 8 nucleotides align to TRBD1. Losses at the gene ends were 0 bases for V and 1 base for J; bases not matched to a gene: 4. The CDR3 has 16 residues. Looked up from germline, CDR1 is MNHEY and CDR2 is SVGEGT. The CDR3 sequence: CASSYSTGGTNTEAFF. CDR3 coding DNA: TGTGCCAGCAGTTACTCCACAGGGGGGACGAACACTGAAGCTTTCTTT.

The chain is built from TRBV6-2 or TRBV6-3 and TRBJ2-7; no reliable D call. V gave up 2 bases and J gave up 6 bases, with 14 bases separating them. CDR1 and CDR2 (germline): MNHEY, SVGEGT. The CDR3 contains 14 residues. The CDR3 DNA reads as TGTGCCAGCAGTTACCGCGGTAACTTCGGCGAGCAGTACTTC. This encodes CASSYRGNFGEQYF.

The CDR3 region is CASSSTGTPDEAFF. The DNA of the CDR3 is TGTGCCAGCAGCTCCACCGGGACACCAGATGAAGCTTTCTTT. The chain is built from TRBV11-2 and TRBJ1-1, with D perhaps TRBD1 (6 bases). Trimming cost V 4 bases and J 7 bases, with 16 bases left between them. The CDR3 spans 14 residues. The germline CDR1 and CDR2 sequences are SGHAT and FQNNGV.

The chain has TRBV4-1 and TRBJ2-3, with 12 bases matching TRBD1. Germline V lookup: CDR1 MGHRA, CDR2 YSYEKL. V lost 6 bases and J lost 6; bases outside the gene matches: 7. CDR3 size: 15 residues. The DNA for the CDR3 is TGCGCCAGCAGGATGGGACAGGGGGCCGGTGATACGCAGTATTTT. Its translation is CASRMGQGAGDTQYF.

In its sample, this clonotype was seen a few times. The V call is TRBV6-5, the J call TRBJ1-1; D unresolved. Trimming cost V 2 bases and J 3 bases, with 7 bases left between them. The CDR3 is made up of 13 amino acids. Germline lookup yields CDR1 MNHEY and CDR2 SVGAGI. Here the CDR3 DNA reads TGTGCCAGCAGTTACGGGCAGCACACTGAAGCTTTCTTT. Amino acid sequence: CASSYGQHTEAFF.

This chain links TRBV9 with TRBJ1-5; TRBD1 agrees at 8 bases. V shed 4 bases and J 2 bases; nucleotides not matched to a gene: 5. The germline CDR1 and CDR2 sequences are SGDLS and YYNGEE. The length of the CDR3 is 15 residues. CDR3 DNA sequence: TGTGCCAGCAGCTTCGGGACAGGAGGCAATCAGCCCCAGCATTTT. Translated, it gives CASSFGTGGNQPQHF.

In its sample, this clonotype was seen a few times. V and J are TRBV29-1 and TRBJ1-1, with D possibly matching TRBD1 (6 bases). Germline V gene sequence: CDR1 SQVTM, CDR2 ANQGSEA. V was clipped by 7 bases and J by 1 base, with 13 bases between them. This CDR3 comprises 13 residues. The CDR3 sequence: CSGTQGRNTEAFF. CDR3 in DNA: TGCAGCGGTACCCAGGGGAGGAACACTGAAGCTTTCTTT.

This clonotype came up a few times. This sequence joins TRBV7-2 and TRBJ1-5; D may be TRBD1 (6 bases). CDR1 and CDR2 from the germline V gene are SGHTA and FQGNSA. V lost 4 bases, J lost 9 bases, and 16 bases lay in between. This CDR3 is 14 amino acids long. CDR3 nucleotides: TGTGCCAGCAGCTACGTAGGGGACATTCTGCCCCAGCATTTT. Protein product: CASSYVGDILPQHF.

The gene calls are TRBV4-2 and TRBJ1-5, with D hard to call. CDR1 LGHNA and CDR2 YNFKEQ come from the germline V gene. CDR3 length: 15 amino acids. Trimming removed 0 bases at V and 5 bases at J, with 11 bases between. CDR3 amino acids: CASSQESGNDQPQHF. For the CDR3, the DNA is TGTGCCAGCAGCCAAGAGTCGGGGAACGATCAGCCCCAGCATTTT.

This sequence joins TRBV27 and TRBJ2-1, with 8 bases that match TRBD2. The CDR3 is 14 residues long. Germline CDR1 and CDR2: MNHEY and SMNVEV (reference sequence). Trimming took 6 bases from V and 9 from J; bases not matched to a gene: 10. CDR3 DNA: TGTGCCAGCAGCCGACTAGCGCTGTCCACTGAGCAGTTCTTC. Protein product: CASSRLALSTEQFF.

This clonotype turned up a few times. The J gene is TRBJ1-1, the V gene TRBV20-1; no clear D. V was trimmed by 5 bases and J by 3 bases, leaving 10 bases between them. The germline CDR1 and CDR2 sequences are DFQATT and SNEGSKA (reference sequence). The CDR3 has 12 residues. The CDR3, as DNA: TGCAGTGCTCGCAGGCGGGACACTGAAGCTTTCTTT. Its protein product is CSARRRDTEAFF.

CDR3 sequence reads: CASSRGGPLRNEQFF. CDR3 coding DNA: TGTGCCAGCAGCCGCGGGGGGCCTTTACGCAATGAGCAGTTCTTC. The chain recombines TRBV6-5 with TRBJ2-1; 8 bases align to TRBD2. V was clipped by 6 bases and J by 6 bases; unmatched bases: 10. Germline V CDR1 and CDR2: MNHEY, SVGAGI. The CDR3 is made up of 15 amino acids.

This chain uses TRBV20-1 with TRBJ2-7; maybe TRBD1 (6 bases). The germline V gene encodes CDR1 DFQATT and CDR2 SNEGSKA (reference sequence). The CDR3 totals 17 residues. Trimming took off 1 base at V and 0 bases at J, with 19 bases between the two ends. The CDR3 region has the DNA TGCAGTGCTAGAGGCCAATTTGGTAGGGGGATCTCCTACGAGCAGTACTTC. This codes for CSARGQFGRGISYEQYF.

CDR3 coding DNA: TGTGCCAGCAGCCCGACCATGAGGCACACTGAAGCTTTCTTT. This translates into CASSPTMRHTEAFF. V gene TRBV7-9 combines with J gene TRBJ1-1, with unresolved D. Trimming left V 5 bases short and J 3 bases short, with 13 bases between. The CDR3 totals 14 residues. Germline V gene data show CDR1 as SEHNR and CDR2 as FQNEAQ (reference sequence).

This clonotype was found a few times. The chain carries TRBV19 and TRBJ1-1; D perhaps matches TRBD1 (6 bases). Germline CDR1 and CDR2: LNHDA and SQIVND (reference sequence). V was trimmed by 6 bases and J by 5 bases, leaving 13 bases between them. The CDR3 contains 13 residues. DNA of the CDR3: TGTGCCAGTAGCGACAGGACGAATACTGAAGCTTTCTTT. As protein: CASSDRTNTEAFF.

The rearrangement uses TRBV28 and TRBJ2-3, with 10 positions matching TRBD2. V was pared by 2 bases and J by 8 bases, with 7 bases of the junction left unmatched. The CDR3 runs to 15 residues. The germline gives CDR1 MDHEN, CDR2 SYDVKM. DNA of the CDR3: TGTGCCAGCAGTTTACTAGCGGGGGCGCGGGGTACGCAGTATTTT. Translation: CASSLLAGARGTQYF.

This chain links TRBV4-2 with TRBJ1-4; maybe TRBD1 (5 bases). Trimming shortened V by 1 base and J by 1 base, and 16 bases separated the two germline ends. Germline V gene sequence: CDR1 LGHNA, CDR2 YNFKEQ. This CDR3 has 18 residues. CDR3 DNA sequence: TGTGCCAGCAGCCAAGTTCCAGGGTTTATGGGAACTAATGAAAAACTGTTTTTT. Its protein product is CASSQVPGFMGTNEKLFF.

The chain links TRBV10-3 to TRBJ2-3; possibly TRBD2 for D (7 bases). CDR1 and CDR2 (germline): ENHRY, SYGVKD. Trimming stripped 7 bases from V and 3 bases from J, with 17 bases between. The CDR3 is 15 residues long. CDR3 nucleotide sequence: TGTGCCATCAACTCTCGGGGGGCGGAGACAGATACGCAGTATTTT. Its translation: CAINSRGAETDTQYF.

This clonotype was detected a few times. J is TRBJ1-6 and V is TRBV4-2; TRBD1 aligns across 9 bases. Trimming removed 3 bases from V and 17 bases from J; junction bases left unmatched: 17. The length of the CDR3 is 16 residues. The germline V gene has CDR1 LGHNA and CDR2 YNFKEQ. CDR3 region: CASSHTTGGSPGAVHF. In DNA form, the CDR3 reads TGTGCCAGCAGCCACACGACAGGGGGTAGTCCTGGGGCCGTCCACTTT.

This clonotype was counted a few times. The rearrangement joins TRBV6-5 to TRBJ1-4; D is ambiguous. Looked up from germline, CDR1 is MNHEY and CDR2 is SVGAGI. This CDR3 spans 14 amino acids. V lost 2 bases and J lost 8, with 12 bases in between. The CDR3 loop is CASSYQGGEEKLFF. CDR3 in DNA: TGTGCCAGCAGTTACCAAGGTGGTGAGGAAAAACTGTTTTTT.

In its sample, this clonotype was seen a few times. This chain uses TRBV6-5 with TRBJ1-6, with 8 bases matching TRBD1. The trim removed 4 bases at V and 14 bases at J, leaving 7 bases unmatched. The CDR3 is 13 residues long. CDR1 MNHEY and CDR2 SVGAGI come from the germline V gene. CDR3 sequence: CASSSPTGDSLHF. In DNA, the CDR3 is TGTGCCAGCAGTTCCCCGACAGGGGATTCCCTCCACTTT.

This clonotype was seen more than once but under ten times. The rearrangement joins TRBV10-3 to TRBJ1-5; D is undetermined. The CDR3 extends over 14 amino acids. The ends were cut back, 4 bases at V and 4 bases at J, with 11 bases in the middle. Per germline, CDR1 ENHRY and CDR2 SYGVKD. In DNA, the CDR3 is TGTGCCATCAGTGTAGTCGGACCAAATCAGCCCCAGCATTTT. Encoded protein: CAISVVGPNQPQHF.

The genes are TRBV28 and TRBJ1-1, with no clear D. Germline values: CDR1 MDHEN, CDR2 SYDVKM. The CDR3 totals 15 residues. The germline V and J ends were trimmed by 5 bases and 1 base, with 14 bases remaining between them. The CDR3 DNA reads as TGTGCCAGCAGTGATTCAAAACGCGAGAACACTGAAGCTTTCTTT. It codes for CASSDSKRENTEAFF. Combining the CDR3 with reference TRBV28 and TRBJ1-1 gives the whole variable domain DVKVTQSSRYLVKRTGEKVFLECVQDMDHENMFWYRQDPGLGLRLIYFSYDVKMKEKGDIPEGYSVSREKKERFSLILESASTNQTSMYLCASSDSKRENTEAFFGQGTRLTVV.

This clonotype was counted between two and nine times. The chain joins TRBV5-1 to TRBJ1-3; 8 bases match TRBD1. This CDR3 spans 18 amino acids. V lost 3 bases, J lost 0 bases, and 11 bases stayed unmatched. Germline CDR1 is SGHRS and CDR2 is YFSETQ. The CDR3: CASSSRSGTGGSGNTIYF. The CDR3 nucleotides are TGCGCCAGCAGCTCCAGATCCGGGACAGGAGGCTCTGGAAACACCATATATTTT.

Notes on this clonotype: Sequence at one end of the junction differs from germline and may be a read error. The rearrangement links TRBV4-1 to TRBJ1-1, with a possible D match to TRBD1 (5 bases). Per germline, CDR1 MGHRA and CDR2 YSYEKL. This CDR3 is 15 amino acids long. The CDR3: CASSQDPGLNTEAFF. In nucleotides, the CDR3 is TGCGCCAGCAGCCAAGACCCAGGGTTGAACACTGAAGCTTTTTTT.

The chain has TRBV12-3 or TRBV12-4 and TRBJ2-1; 13 nucleotides align to TRBD2. The ends lost 1 base at V and 2 bases at J; junction bases unmatched: 2. The CDR3 contains 17 residues. This chain's CDR3 is CASSLGTSGGPYNEQFF. Here the CDR3 DNA reads TGTGCCAGCAGTTTAGGGACTAGCGGGGGACCCTACAATGAGCAGTTCTTC.